The source of this T cell receptor beta chain is a study of identifying expanded T cells in peripheral blood. A word on this clone: As yet, its antigen is unknown.

The germline V gene encodes CDR1 MDHEN and CDR2 SYDVKM. Losses at the gene ends were 5 bases for V and 3 bases for J; bases not matched to a gene: 13. The length of the CDR3 is 18 residues. Some clones are missing from TCRdb's copy, which holds only in-frame ones; the method was immunoSEQ multiplex PCR. In the table there are more than 45,000 clones, around nine tenths of which are singletons. General study results and limits: Variance in clone template counts between approximately 2-week samples significantly increased with total template count across all healthy donors. Differentially abundant clones: about 1.2 between replicates, roughly 16 at roughly 2 weeks, less than 20 at four.

Collection occurred without any documented infections or immune events in donors. The rearrangement joins TRBV28 to TRBJ2-5; 12 bases match TRBD1. The sequenced sample consisted of blood. The receptor's source is a person aged 18 to 69 in good health. As DNA, the CDR3 is TGTGCCAGCAGTCCGGCCAAATTGGGACAGGGGGCGGAAGAGACCCAGTACTTC. As protein: CASSPAKLGQGAEETQYF. Using reference TRBV28 and TRBJ2-5 for the parts outside the CDR3, the full variable domain is DVKVTQSSRYLVKRTGEKVFLECVQDMDHENMFWYRQDPGLGLRLIYFSYDVKMKEKGDIPEGYSVSREKKERFSLILESASTNQTSMYLCASSPAKLGQGAEETQYFGPGTRLLVL.